The next 21 T cell receptor beta chains were all read from a single sample in a study of blood T cell repertoires in COVID-19. This table comes from immunoSEQ multiplex PCR, and its TCRdb copy is limited to in-frame clones, with some not included. This table holds some 370,000 clones, 87% found once. The sequenced sample was peripheral blood. The source is a woman in her thirties with COVID-19, enrolled during active disease.

The rearrangement links TRBV14 to TRBJ2-5; the D gene is possibly TRBD1 (6 bases). CDR3 length equals 15 residues. CDR1 is SGHDN, CDR2 FVKESK, per germline. Trimming left V 3 bases short and J 0 bases short, with 11 bases between. The DNA for the CDR3 is TGTGCCAGCAGCCAGGAGAGGGGGTACCAAGAGACCCAGTACTTC. This gives the protein CASSQERGYQETQYF. Full variable domain (remainder filled in from reference TRBV14 and TRBJ2-5): EAGVTQFPSHSVIEKGQTVTLRCDPISGHDNLYWYRRVMGKEIKFLLHFVKESKQDESGMPNNRFLAERTGGTYSTLKVQPAELEDSGVYFCASSQERGYQETQYFGPGTRLLVL.

The J gene is TRBJ1-5, the V gene TRBV30; 12 bases match TRBD1. Losses at the gene ends were 3 bases for V and 6 bases for J; bases not matched to a gene: 6. The CDR3 length is 15 residues. Per the germline V gene, CDR1 is GTSNPN and CDR2 is SVGIG (reference sequence). CDR3 in DNA: TGTGCCTGGAGCCCGGGACAGGGGGCAGGTCAGCCCCAGCATTTT. Translation: CAWSPGQGAGQPQHF.

This chain joins TRBV7-2 and TRBJ2-7; TRBD1 is a possible D gene (6 bases). Trimming took off 5 bases at V and 5 bases at J, with 10 bases between the two ends. The V gene's germline CDR1 is SGHTA and CDR2 FQGNSA. The CDR3 spans 12 residues. The DNA for the CDR3 is TGTGCCAGCAGCCCGGACAGACACGAGCAGTACTTC. This gives the protein CASSPDRHEQYF.

The chain is built from TRBV4-1 and TRBJ2-3; 8 nucleotides match TRBD1. The CDR3 covers 16 residues. Germline V gene data show CDR1 as MGHRA and CDR2 as YSYEKL. Germline trimming cut 4 bases from V and 0 bases from J; bases unmatched to any gene: 6. CDR3 DNA: TGCGCCAGCAGCCCCAGGACAGGGAGGAGCACAGATACGCAGTATTTT. It encodes CASSPRTGRSTDTQYF.

V is TRBV18 and J is TRBJ2-1, with 9 bases fitting TRBD2. The length of the CDR3 is 16 residues. Germline-derived CDR1 and CDR2 are KGHSH and LQKENI. With 2 bases clipped from V and 9 bases from J, the junction kept 11 bases outside the gene matches. The CDR3 DNA reads TGTGCCAGCTCACCATTCCGGGACCAGCGGGGGGTTGAGCAGTTCTTC. Its translation is CASSPFRDQRGVEQFF.

This clone has more than one count but fewer than ten. The V call is TRBV9, the J call TRBJ2-2; 8 bases fit TRBD2. Looked up from germline, CDR1 is SGDLS and CDR2 is YYNGEE. This CDR3 is 16 amino acids long. V lost 0 bases to trimming and J lost 3 bases; unmatched junction nucleotides: 4. CDR3 residues: CASSVGAGGHTGELFF. The CDR3 nucleotides are TGTGCCAGCAGCGTAGGGGCGGGAGGCCACACCGGGGAGCTGTTTTTT.

This clone was counted a few times. The rearrangement joins TRBV4-1 to TRBJ2-7; 10 bases map to TRBD2. V was pared by 0 bases and J by 5 bases, with 4 bases of the junction left unmatched. The CDR3 is 15 residues long. Germline CDR1 MGHRA, CDR2 YSYEKL. The chain's CDR3 is CASSQDSLAGDEQYF. DNA of the CDR3: TGCGCCAGCAGCCAAGATAGCCTAGCGGGAGACGAGCAGTACTTC.

The chain has TRBV24-1 and TRBJ2-7, with 8 bases identical to TRBD1. With V trimmed by 4 bases and J by 4 bases, 11 bases remained unmatched. Per the germline V gene, CDR1 is KGHDR and CDR2 is SFDVKD. This CDR3 spans 16 amino acids. CDR3 bases: TGTGCCACCAGTGAGGCCGGGACAGGCGCTCTTTACGAGCAGTACTTC. Residues: CATSEAGTGALYEQYF.

This chain links TRBV27 with TRBJ2-7; TRBD1 aligns across 8 bases. The CDR3 spans 13 residues. With 6 bases clipped from V and 11 bases from J, the junction kept 12 bases outside the gene matches. The germline CDR1 and CDR2 sequences are MNHEY and SMNVEV (reference sequence). The CDR3 DNA reads TGTGCCAGCAGGGCGGTACGACAGGGGCGCGAGTACTTC. Protein: CASRAVRQGREYF.

The chain is built from TRBV7-3 and TRBJ1-1; D is undetermined. The CDR3 extends over 16 amino acids. Per germline, CDR1 SGHTA and CDR2 FQGTGA. V shed 5 bases and J shed 0 bases, with 16 bases lying between them. The CDR3 loop is CASSPQALSVNTEAFF. The CDR3 nucleotides read TGTGCCAGCAGCCCCCAAGCGTTGTCTGTGAACACTGAAGCTTTCTTT.

This clone was seen only once. The V call is TRBV5-1, the J call TRBJ1-2, with a possible D match to TRBD1 (5 bases). The CDR3 is 13 residues long. Germline lookup yields CDR1 SGHRS and CDR2 YFSETQ. V lost 4 bases and J lost 5, with 12 bases in between. The CDR3 region is CASSLTPGYGYTF. In DNA, the CDR3 is TGCGCCAGCAGCCTTACACCAGGGTATGGCTACACCTTC.

J is TRBJ2-3 and V is TRBV5-1; maybe TRBD2 (5 bases). V dropped 3 bases and J dropped 3 bases, with 5 bases sitting between them. The CDR3 sequence is 12 residues long. CDR1 is SGHRS and CDR2 is YFSETQ in the germline V gene. CDR3 sequence (DNA): TGCGCCAGCAGCTCGGGGACAGATACGCAGTATTTT. Its protein product is CASSSGTDTQYF.

V and J are TRBV21-1 and TRBJ2-3; TRBD1, the D gene given by the table, was not confirmed from the DNA. TRBV21-1 represents a pseudogene. This CDR3 has 16 residues. The CDR3 DNA reads as TGTGCCAGCAGCGCGGGGACAGGGGGTTTCGCAGATACGCAGTATTTT. Translated, it gives CASSAGTGGFADTQYF.

The gene calls are TRBV19 and TRBJ2-1, with D uncertain. The CDR3 covers 15 residues. V was trimmed by 5 bases and J by 0 bases, leaving 11 bases between them. Germline V CDR1 and CDR2: LNHDA, SQIVND (reference sequence). CDR3 nucleotides: TGTGCCAGTAGTCAAGATGATAGCTCCTACAATGAGCAGTTCTTC. It yields the protein CASSQDDSSYNEQFF.

This clone has just one count. V usage is TRBV19 and J usage is TRBJ2-7, with D possibly TRBD2 on 5 matching bases. V gave up 3 bases and J gave up 6 bases, with 9 bases separating them. The CDR3 consists of 12 residues. CDR1 is LNHDA and CDR2 is SQIVND in the germline V gene (reference sequence). DNA of the CDR3: TGTGCCAGTAGTATCTCGGGAAGCGAGCAGTACTTC. Its protein is CASSISGSEQYF.

The V call is TRBV18, the J call TRBJ2-3; 9 bases map to TRBD1. The junction had 6 bases not matched to a gene; V was cut back by 5 bases and J by 0 bases. There are 16 residues in the CDR3. The germline CDR1 and CDR2 sequences are KGHSH and LQKENI. CDR3 DNA: TGTGCCAGCTCAAATACAGGGGGCCTCAGCACAGATACGCAGTATTTT. Translated, it gives CASSNTGGLSTDTQYF. Full variable domain (remainder filled in from reference TRBV18 and TRBJ2-3): NAGVMQNPRHLVRRRGQEARLRCSPMKGHSHVYWYRQLPEEGLKFMVYLQKENIIDESGMPKERFSAEFPKEGPSILRIQQVVRGDSAAYFCASSNTGGLSTDTQYFGPGTRLTVL.

The chain has TRBV28 and TRBJ2-5; D may be TRBD2 (7 bases). The CDR3 runs 13 residues. From germline, CDR1 is MDHEN and CDR2 SYDVKM. V lost 6 bases to trimming and J lost 7 bases, with 15 bases between them. The CDR3 DNA is TGTGCCAGCAGGGGGGGGGCTGAGGGGACCCAGTACTTC. As protein: CASRGGAEGTQYF.

The chain has TRBV9 and TRBJ2-3, with D tentatively TRBD1 (6 bases). Trimming removed 0 bases at V and 6 bases at J, with 17 bases between. This CDR3 region has 16 residues. Germline V gives CDR1 SGDLS, CDR2 YYNGEE. CDR3 DNA: TGTGCCAGCAGCGTAGGGGCAGGGGCTTTTCTGGATACGCAGTATTTT. Translation: CASSVGAGAFLDTQYF.

The chain couples TRBV6-6 to TRBJ2-5; 8 bases line up with TRBD2. The CDR3 sequence is 16 residues long. Trimming cost V 0 bases and J 5 bases; bases outside gene matches: 8. The germline V gene encodes CDR1 MNHNY and CDR2 SVGAGI (reference sequence). DNA for the CDR3: TGTGCCAGCAGTTACTCGAATCGGGAGGGCCCCGAGACCCAGTACTTC. Residues: CASSYSNREGPETQYF.

The CDR3 DNA follows: TGTGCCAGCAGCGTAGATAGGCGGGGCCATGAGCAGTTCTTC. It translates to CASSVDRRGHEQFF. The chain joins TRBV9 to TRBJ2-1; TRBD2 is a possible D gene (6 bases). CDR3 length: 14 amino acids. V lost 0 bases to trimming and J lost 8 bases, with 12 bases between them. Germline CDR1 is SGDLS and CDR2 is YYNGEE.

The V call is TRBV29-1, the J call TRBJ2-1, with TRBD2 matching 7 bases. The CDR3 is 14 amino acids. Unmatched junction bases numbered 3, after V lost 1 base and J lost 3 bases. The germline V gene encodes CDR1 SQVTM and CDR2 ANQGSEA. Here the CDR3 DNA reads TGCAGCGTTGAAGTAAGGGAGGGCTACAATGAGCAGTTCTTC. Translation: CSVEVREGYNEQFF.